Shown below are 23 T cell receptor beta chains from a single sample sequenced in a study of human T cells and chemical hapten exposure. Described time point: patch test 1, 2 weeks after DPC sensitization. The treatment: therapeutic diphenylcyclopropenone sensitization with weekly scalp DPC. TCRdb itself ran the RACE reads through MiXCR, one entry per CDR3 protein. The sample has 95,000 to 150,000 distinct CDR3 sequences, roughly 13% seen once. Here the sequenced sample was whole blood, taken in connection with sensitization to the hapten diphenylcyclopropenone (DPC). The receptor source for this set is a man between 18 and 29 years old with alopecia areata. Some clones in this sample may be carry-over from other donors' samples.

This clonotype occurred many times. This chain joins TRBV4-1 and TRBJ1-1; possible D gene TRBD1, 6 bases. The germline CDR1 and CDR2 sequences are MGHRA and YSYEKL. Deletions cut 1 base from V and 7 bases from J, with 10 bases between. This CDR3 spans 13 amino acids. The CDR3 loop is CASSQVRGHEAFF. CDR3 DNA sequence: TGCGCCAGCAGCCAAGTCCGGGGGCATGAAGCTTTCTTT.

In its sample, this clonotype was seen a few times. The chain combines TRBV20-1 with TRBJ2-5; D remains unclear. The CDR3 is 10 amino acids. V was clipped by 5 bases and J by 2 bases, with 3 bases between them. The V gene's germline CDR1 is DFQATT and CDR2 SNEGSKA (reference sequence). CDR3 protein: CSAQQETQYF. CDR3 DNA: TGCAGTGCTCAACAAGAGACCCAGTACTTC.

This clonotype was counted a few times. The rearrangement uses TRBV5-1 and TRBJ2-2, with unresolved D. The V and J ends lost 1 base and 0 bases respectively, with 4 bases between them. CDR3 length: 14 residues. CDR1 and CDR2 from the germline V gene are SGHRS and YFSETQ. The CDR3 spells CASSLSANTGELFF. The CDR3 bases are TGCGCCAGCAGCTTGTCGGCGAACACCGGGGAGCTGTTTTTT.

The chain has TRBV20-1 and TRBJ1-6; D unclear. V lost 6 bases and J 3 bases, leaving 15 bases between the germline ends. The CDR3 runs 15 residues. Per germline, CDR1 DFQATT and CDR2 SNEGSKA (reference sequence). The CDR3, as DNA: TGCAGTGCCCCACGGGCGGGGTACTATAATTCACCCCTCCACTTT. Amino acids: CSAPRAGYYNSPLHF.

This rearrangement joins TRBV12-3 or TRBV12-4 to TRBJ1-5; no clear D. The CDR3 contains 12 residues. V was shortened by 6 bases and J by 10 bases, with 13 bases between the two germline ends. CDR3 sequence reads: CASSPSLGPQHF. The CDR3 DNA is TGTGCCAGCAGCCCGTCTTTGGGACCCCAGCATTTT.

The chain couples TRBV5-1 to TRBJ1-5; maybe TRBD1 (5 bases). Per germline, CDR1 SGHRS and CDR2 YFSETQ. This CDR3 has 14 amino acids. V was clipped by 0 bases and J by 6 bases, with 10 bases between them. CDR3 amino acids: CASSLAGKGQPQHF. The CDR3 DNA is TGCGCCAGCAGCTTGGCAGGGAAGGGTCAGCCCCAGCATTTT.

This clonotype showed up just a few times. This chain connects TRBV29-1 to TRBJ1-5; unclear D gene. Germline V lookup: CDR1 SQVTM, CDR2 ANQGSEA. Deletions cut 4 bases from V and 4 bases from J, with 14 bases between. The length of the CDR3 is 14 residues. The CDR3 DNA follows: TGCAGCGTTGGTGGGGAATCGGGGAATCAGCCCCAGCATTTT. Translated, it gives CSVGGESGNQPQHF. The full variable domain, rest sourced from reference TRBV29-1 and TRBJ1-5, is SAVISQKPSRDICQRGTSLTIQCQVDSQVTMMFWYRQQPGQSLTLIATANQGSEATYESGFVIDKFPISRPNLTFSTLTVSNMSPEDSSIYLCSVGGESGNQPQHFGDGTRLSIL.

The V and J genes are TRBV5-1 and TRBJ1-1; D remains unclear. The V and J ends lost 0 bases and 0 bases respectively, with 9 bases between them. Germline V gives CDR1 SGHRS, CDR2 YFSETQ. The CDR3 consists of 15 residues. CDR3 loop: CASSLVDGLNTEAFF. CDR3 DNA: TGCGCCAGCAGCTTGGTGGACGGACTGAACACTGAAGCTTTCTTT.

In the case of this clonotype: A much larger clone differs by one base, so this may be a read error. The rearrangement links TRBV12-3 or TRBV12-4 to TRBJ1-2; D ambiguous. Between the trimmed V and J ends, which lost 3 bases and 4 bases, there was a span of 12 bases. The CDR3 consists of 14 residues. The CDR3 is CASSFSWSTYGYTF. CDR3 in DNA: TGTGCCAGCAGTTTTTCGTGGAGTACCTATGGCTACACCTTC.

In its sample, this clonotype was seen a few times. This chain joins TRBV6-2 or TRBV6-3 and TRBJ1-5; the D is unclear. Germline V gives CDR1 MNHEY, CDR2 SVGEGT. V lost 8 bases, J lost 5 bases, and 10 bases lay in between. This CDR3 region has 12 residues. CDR3 bases: TGTGCCAGCGGCAGCCAGTATCAGCCCCAGCATTTT. Translating gives CASGSQYQPQHF.

This clonotype was detected ten times or more. CDR3 sequence (DNA): TGTGCCAGCAGCCCCGGGGATAATCAGCCCCAGCATTTT. Translated, it gives CASSPGDNQPQHF. The V call is TRBV5-5, the J call TRBJ1-5; D is unclear. V dropped 4 bases and J dropped 4 bases, with 9 bases sitting between them. The CDR3 has 13 residues. Germline V gene data show CDR1 as SGHKS and CDR2 as YYEKEE (reference sequence).

This chain links TRBV7-6 with TRBJ2-3; the match to TRBD2 covers 12 bases. The V gene end was trimmed by 5 bases and the J gene end by 4 bases; junction bases not matched to a gene: 7. The CDR3 spans 16 residues. Germline V gene sequence: CDR1 SGHVS, CDR2 FNYEAQ. The CDR3 bases are TGTGCCAGCAGCCTATGGACTAGCGGGGTCCCAGATACGCAGTATTTT. It codes for CASSLWTSGVPDTQYF.

This sequence joins TRBV12-3 or TRBV12-4 and TRBJ1-6, with 11 bases lining up with TRBD1. V shed 6 bases and J 7 bases; nucleotides not matched to a gene: 8. This CDR3 contains 16 residues. The CDR3 is CASRLGRDRGNSPLHF. In nucleotides, the CDR3 is TGTGCCAGCAGGCTCGGTAGGGACAGGGGGAATTCACCCCTCCACTTT.

The chain carries TRBV4-1 and TRBJ1-1; D is undetermined. V lost 1 base and J lost 3, with 6 bases in between. Germline V CDR1 and CDR2: MGHRA, YSYEKL. The CDR3 runs 13 residues. The CDR3 region is CASSQASDTEAFF. Here the CDR3 DNA reads TGCGCCAGCAGCCAAGCATCCGACACTGAAGCTTTCTTT.

This chain links TRBV10-3 with TRBJ2-7, with D hard to call. The germline V and J ends were trimmed by 2 bases and 6 bases, with 11 bases remaining between them. Germline V gene data show CDR1 as ENHRY and CDR2 as SYGVKD. The CDR3 sequence is 13 residues long. CDR3: CAISEGPYTEQYF. CDR3 nucleotides: TGTGCCATCAGTGAGGGTCCCTATACCGAGCAGTACTTC.

This clonotype has a handful of counts. Compared with germline, one end of the junction differs, possibly owing to a read error. The chain recombines TRBV11-2 with TRBJ2-5; 7 bases agree with TRBD1. Germline CDR1 is SGHAT and CDR2 is FQNNGV. This CDR3 region has 13 residues. The CDR3: CASSSLLDRAQRF. The CDR3 bases are TGTGCCAGCAGCTCTCTCCTCGACAGGGCGCAACGATTC.

In its sample, this clonotype was seen many times. The chain joins TRBV7-9 to TRBJ2-3, with 8 bases lining up with TRBD2. Germline V gene sequence: CDR1 SEHNR, CDR2 FQNEAQ (reference sequence). CDR3 length equals 16 residues. After removal of 0 bases from V and 0 bases from J, the junction contained 2 bases not matched to a gene. The CDR3 DNA reads as TGTGCCAGCAGCTTAGCGGCTAGCGGGAGCACAGATACGCAGTATTTT. Translation: CASSLAASGSTDTQYF.

This chain uses TRBV28 with TRBJ1-2; 7 bases line up with TRBD1. The CDR3 contains 12 residues. V shed 6 bases, J shed 4 bases, and the junction held 2 bases outside the gene matches. Germline CDR1 MDHEN, CDR2 SYDVKM. Here the CDR3 DNA reads TGTGCCAGCAGGGGACAGACCTATGGCTACACCTTC. It yields the protein CASRGQTYGYTF.

This chain uses TRBV25-1 with TRBJ1-2, with 10 bases lining up with TRBD1. CDR3 length equals 14 residues. J gave up 6 bases and V 1 base, and 2 bases lay outside the gene matches. The V gene's germline CDR1 is MGHDK and CDR2 SYGVNS. The CDR3 nucleotides are TGTGCCAGCAGTGAATCAGGACAGGGGGATGGCTACACCTTC. This gives the protein CASSESGQGDGYTF.

The chain employs TRBV6-6 and TRBJ1-1; the D gene is possibly TRBD1 (5 bases). V lost 5 bases and J 4 bases, leaving 20 bases between the germline ends. The CDR3 covers 16 residues. Germline-derived CDR1 and CDR2 are MNHNY and SVGAGI (reference sequence). The DNA for the CDR3 is TGTGCCAGCAGTACCGGATTAAGAGGAACAGGCACTGAAGCTTTCTTT. The encoded protein is CASSTGLRGTGTEAFF.

The CDR3 reads CASKYRTSYEQYV. DNA of the CDR3: TGTGCCAGCAAATACCGGACTAGCTACGAGCAGTACGTC. V is TRBV11-2 and J is TRBJ2-7, with 7 nucleotides matching TRBD2. V shed 7 bases, J shed 3 bases, and the junction held 6 bases outside the gene matches. Germline CDR1 reads SGHAT; CDR2 reads FQNNGV. The CDR3 loop spans 13 amino acids.

This clonotype was found a few times. The chain joins TRBV4-2 to TRBJ2-3; TRBD1 aligns across 10 bases. Germline CDR1 and CDR2: LGHNA and YNFKEQ. The CDR3 is 16 residues long. J was trimmed by 6 bases and V by 1 base; bases with no gene match: 7. CDR3 protein: CASSQGVTGGDDTQYF. The CDR3 DNA sequence: TGTGCCAGCAGCCAAGGAGTGACAGGGGGCGATGATACGCAGTATTTT.

This clonotype was recorded a few times. The chain joins TRBV4-3 to TRBJ2-1; 8 bases match TRBD2. The germline V gene has CDR1 LGHNA and CDR2 YSLEER. Trimming removed 0 bases from V and 4 bases from J; junction bases left unmatched: 5. The CDR3 runs 16 residues. CDR3 loop: CASSQETSGGYNEQFF. The CDR3 nucleotides are TGCGCCAGCAGCCAAGAAACCAGCGGGGGTTACAATGAGCAGTTCTTC.